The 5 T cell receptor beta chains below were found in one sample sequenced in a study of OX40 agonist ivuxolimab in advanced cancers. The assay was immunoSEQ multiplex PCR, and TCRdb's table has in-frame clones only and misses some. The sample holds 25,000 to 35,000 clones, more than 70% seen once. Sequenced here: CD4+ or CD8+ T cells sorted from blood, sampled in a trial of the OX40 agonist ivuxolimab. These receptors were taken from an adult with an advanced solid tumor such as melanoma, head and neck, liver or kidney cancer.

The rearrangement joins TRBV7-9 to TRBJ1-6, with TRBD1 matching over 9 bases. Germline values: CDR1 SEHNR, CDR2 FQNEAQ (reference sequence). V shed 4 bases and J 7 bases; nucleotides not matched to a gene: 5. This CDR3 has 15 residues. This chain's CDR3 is CASSWEGTGNSPLHF. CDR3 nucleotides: TGTGCCAGCAGCTGGGAGGGGACAGGGAATTCACCCCTCCACTTT.

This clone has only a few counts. In DNA, the CDR3 is TGTGCCAGCAGCTTAGCCGGGACTAGCGGAGAGACCCAGTACTTC. It codes for CASSLAGTSGETQYF. The rearrangement joins TRBV11-1 to TRBJ2-5; 11 nucleotides align to TRBD2. Germline V gene lookup returns CDR1 SGHAT and CDR2 FQDESV (reference sequence). The CDR3 length is 15 residues. V was clipped by 0 bases and J by 4 bases; unmatched bases: 1.

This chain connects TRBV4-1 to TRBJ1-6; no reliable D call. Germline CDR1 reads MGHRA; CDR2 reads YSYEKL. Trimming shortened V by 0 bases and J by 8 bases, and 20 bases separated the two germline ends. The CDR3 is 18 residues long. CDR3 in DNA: TGCGCCAGCAGCCAAGATCCCCGGGCACCTAGCCGGGATTCACCCCTCCACTTT. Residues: CASSQDPRAPSRDSPLHF.

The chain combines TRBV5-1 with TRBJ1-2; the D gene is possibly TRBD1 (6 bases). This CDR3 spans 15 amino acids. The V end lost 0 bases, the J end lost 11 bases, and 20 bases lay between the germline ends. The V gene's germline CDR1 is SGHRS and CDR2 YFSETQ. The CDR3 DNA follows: TGCGCCAGCAGCTTGGAGGGCGGGGGGGCCGTGGCTTACACCTTC. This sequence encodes CASSLEGGGAVAYTF. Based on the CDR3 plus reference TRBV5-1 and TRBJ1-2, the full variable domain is KAGVTQTPRYLIKTRGQQVTLSCSPISGHRSVSWYQQTPGQGLQFLFEYFSETQRNKGNFPGRFSGRQFSNSRSEMNVSTLELGDSALYLCASSLEGGGAVAYTFGSGTRLTVV.

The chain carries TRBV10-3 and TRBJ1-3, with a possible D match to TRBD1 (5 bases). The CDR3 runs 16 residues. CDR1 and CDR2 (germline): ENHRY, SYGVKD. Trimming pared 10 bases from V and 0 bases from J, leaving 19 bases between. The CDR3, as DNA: TGTGCCACCAACAGTCCGGGACCGGGCTCTGGAAACACCATATATTTT. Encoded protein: CATNSPGPGSGNTIYF.